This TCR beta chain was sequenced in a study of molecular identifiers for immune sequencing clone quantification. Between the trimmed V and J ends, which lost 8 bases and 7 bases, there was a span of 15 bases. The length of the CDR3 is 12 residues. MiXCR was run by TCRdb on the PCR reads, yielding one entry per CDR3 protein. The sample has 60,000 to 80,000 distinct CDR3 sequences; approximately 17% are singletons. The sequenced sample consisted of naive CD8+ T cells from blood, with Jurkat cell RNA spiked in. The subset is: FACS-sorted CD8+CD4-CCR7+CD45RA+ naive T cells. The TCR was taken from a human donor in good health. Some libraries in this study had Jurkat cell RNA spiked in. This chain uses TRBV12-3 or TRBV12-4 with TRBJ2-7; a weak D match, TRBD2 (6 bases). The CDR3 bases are TGTGCCAGCGGCTTTGGGGCGGGGGAGCAGTACTTC. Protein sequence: CASGFGAGEQYF.